Listed below are T cell receptor beta chains from one sample, sequenced in a study of vaccination and CD4 T cells after COVID-19. TCRdb re-derived calls from the PCR reads in MiXCR, one entry per CDR3 protein. The sample lists roughly 7,800 distinct CDR3 sequences, approximately 37% occurring once. These TCRs' antigens remain unknown. Sequenced: CD4+ T cells from blood, cultured in vitro. These receptors were collected from a human donor in good health. Each CDR3 is given without its conserved first and last residue. The D gene is left open where the match is weak. Clone size is given for some rows only: seen once, a few or many times, or a class if the clone is expanded.

TRBJ1-5 | TRBD1 | TRBV20-1 | NA | SAMQGDQPQH
TRBJ2-3 | TRBD1 | TRBV20-1 | NA | SAEDRGRDTDTQY
TRBJ1-5 | NA | TRBV29-1 | NA | SVEDGGPQH
TRBJ1-6 | NA | TRBV6-1 | NA | AGATGRNNSPLH
TRBJ2-3 | NA | TRBV9 | NA | ASSVDLATDTQY
TRBJ1-2 | TRBD1 | TRBV19 | medium-sized | ASSKGQGHGYT
TRBJ2-7 | NA | TRBV6-1 | NA | ASSPAGYEQY
TRBJ2-1 | NA | TRBV5-4 | NA | ASSLRGYNEQF
TRBJ1-2 | NA | TRBV12-5 | NA | ASGLAGRGGYGYT
TRBJ1-3 | NA | TRBV27 | NA | ASSRGVLGNTIY
TRBJ2-5 | TRBD2 | TRBV20-1 | few | SARDFLTSQETQY
TRBJ1-1 | NA | TRBV11-2 | NA | ASSLDWGQRRTEAF
TRBJ2-7 | NA | TRBV4-1 | NA | ASSRRLDVYEQY
TRBJ1-2 | NA | TRBV19 | NA | ASIRGQGYGYT
TRBJ2-3 | NA | TRBV21-1 | NA | ASSTRTRSSTDTQY
TRBJ2-1 | TRBD2 | TRBV6-4 | few | ASSELAGTYNEQF
TRBJ2-7 | TRBD2 | TRBV12-3/TRBV12-4 | NA | ASRSGTYEQY
TRBJ2-1 | TRBD2 | TRBV24-1 | NA | ATSDIQPGLAGRSSYNEQF
TRBJ2-5 | NA | TRBV12-3/TRBV12-4 | NA | ASSLAHPQETQY
TRBJ2-3 | TRBD1 | TRBV11-2 | NA | ASSPGHRGTQY
TRBJ2-2 | NA | TRBV28 | NA | ASSFVGGELF
TRBJ2-4 | TRBD1 | TRBV20-1 | NA | SAPQGALDKNIQY
TRBJ2-5 | NA | TRBV15 | NA | ATSRGQETQY
TRBJ1-1 | NA | TRBV28 | NA | ASSFTGIGTEAF
TRBJ2-1 | TRBD2 | TRBV6-2/TRBV6-3 | NA | ASSYLFTGTSMANEQF
TRBJ1-2 | NA | TRBV24-1 | NA | ATSDGRYGYT
TRBJ2-3 | NA | TRBV20-1 | few | SARVPRKSTDTQY
TRBJ1-3 | NA | TRBV5-4 | NA | ASSPTRSGRNTIY
TRBJ1-2 | NA | TRBV20-1 | NA | SARDHQYGYT
TRBJ2-3 | TRBD2 | TRBV20-1 | NA | SARGLAGISTDTQY
TRBJ2-1 | NA | TRBV7-6 | NA | ASSPPMAAQF
TRBJ2-1 | TRBD2 | TRBV29-1 | few | SVVIAGESSSYNEQF
TRBJ1-5 | NA | TRBV6-2/TRBV6-3 | medium-sized | ASADSNQPQH